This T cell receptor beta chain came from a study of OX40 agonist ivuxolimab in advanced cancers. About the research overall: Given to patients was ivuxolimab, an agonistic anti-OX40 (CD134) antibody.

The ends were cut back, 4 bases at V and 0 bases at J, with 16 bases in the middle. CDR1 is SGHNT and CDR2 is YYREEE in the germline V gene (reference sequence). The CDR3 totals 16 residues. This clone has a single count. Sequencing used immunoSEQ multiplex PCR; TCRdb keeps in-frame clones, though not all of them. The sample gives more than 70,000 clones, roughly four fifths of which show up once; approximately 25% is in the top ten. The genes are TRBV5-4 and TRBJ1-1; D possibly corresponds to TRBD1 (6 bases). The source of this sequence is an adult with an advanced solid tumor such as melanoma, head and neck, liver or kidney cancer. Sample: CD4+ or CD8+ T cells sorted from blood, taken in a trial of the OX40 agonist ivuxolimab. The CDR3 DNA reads TGTGCCAGCAGCCGCAACCAGGGGACTCTGAACACTGAAGCTTTCTTT. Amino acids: CASSRNQGTLNTEAFF.